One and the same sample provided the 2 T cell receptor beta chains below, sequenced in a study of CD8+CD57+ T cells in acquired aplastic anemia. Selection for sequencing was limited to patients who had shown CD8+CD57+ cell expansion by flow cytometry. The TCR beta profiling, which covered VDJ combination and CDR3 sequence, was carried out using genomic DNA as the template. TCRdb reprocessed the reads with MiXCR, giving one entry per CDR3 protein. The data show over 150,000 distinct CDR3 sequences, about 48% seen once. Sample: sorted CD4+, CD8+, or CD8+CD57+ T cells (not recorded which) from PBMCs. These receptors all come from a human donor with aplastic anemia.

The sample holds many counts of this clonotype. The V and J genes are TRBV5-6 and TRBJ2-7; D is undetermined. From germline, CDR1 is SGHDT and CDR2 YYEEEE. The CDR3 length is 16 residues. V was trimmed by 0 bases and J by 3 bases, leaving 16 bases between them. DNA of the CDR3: TGTGCCAGCAGCTTGGCCCGGACGCATACCTTCTACGAGCAGTACTTC. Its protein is CASSLARTHTFYEQYF.

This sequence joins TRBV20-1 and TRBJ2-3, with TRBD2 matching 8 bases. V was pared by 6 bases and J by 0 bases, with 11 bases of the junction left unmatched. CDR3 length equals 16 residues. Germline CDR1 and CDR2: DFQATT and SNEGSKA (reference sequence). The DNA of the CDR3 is TGCAGTGCCATTAGCGGGATACCTCCTAGCACAGATACGCAGTATTTT. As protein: CSAISGIPPSTDTQYF.